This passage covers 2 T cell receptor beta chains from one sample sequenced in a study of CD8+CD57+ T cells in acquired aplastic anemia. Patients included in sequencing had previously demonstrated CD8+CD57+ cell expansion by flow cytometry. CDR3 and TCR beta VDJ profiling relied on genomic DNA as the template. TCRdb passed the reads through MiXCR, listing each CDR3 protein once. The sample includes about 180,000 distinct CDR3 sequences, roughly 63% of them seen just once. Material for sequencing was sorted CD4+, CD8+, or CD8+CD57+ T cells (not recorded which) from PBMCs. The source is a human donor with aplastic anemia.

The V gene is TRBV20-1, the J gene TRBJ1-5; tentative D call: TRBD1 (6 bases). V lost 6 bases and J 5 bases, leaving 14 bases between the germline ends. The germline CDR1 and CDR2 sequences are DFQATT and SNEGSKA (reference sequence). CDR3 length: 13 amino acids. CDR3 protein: CSAAGTHDQPQHF. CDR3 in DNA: TGCAGTGCGGCCGGGACACATGATCAGCCCCAGCATTTT.

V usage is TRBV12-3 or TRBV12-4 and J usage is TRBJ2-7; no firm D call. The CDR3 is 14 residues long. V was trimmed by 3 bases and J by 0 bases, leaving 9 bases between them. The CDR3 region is CASSFYSFSYEQYF. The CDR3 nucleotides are TGTGCCAGCAGTTTTTACAGCTTCTCCTACGAGCAGTACTTC.